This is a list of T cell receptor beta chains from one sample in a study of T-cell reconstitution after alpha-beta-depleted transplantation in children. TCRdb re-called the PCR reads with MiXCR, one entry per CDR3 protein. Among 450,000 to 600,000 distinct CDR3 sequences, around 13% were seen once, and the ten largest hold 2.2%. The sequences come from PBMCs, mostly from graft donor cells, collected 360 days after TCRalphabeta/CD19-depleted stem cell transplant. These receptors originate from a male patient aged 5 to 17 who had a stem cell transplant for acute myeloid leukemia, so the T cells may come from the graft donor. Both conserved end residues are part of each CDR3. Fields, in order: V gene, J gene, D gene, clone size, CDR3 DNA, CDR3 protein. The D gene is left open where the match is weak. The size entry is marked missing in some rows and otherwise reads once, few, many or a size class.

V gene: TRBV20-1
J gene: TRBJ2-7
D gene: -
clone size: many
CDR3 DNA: TGCAGTGCTAGCCAGGGATCCTACGAGCAGTACTTC
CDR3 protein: CSASQGSYEQYF

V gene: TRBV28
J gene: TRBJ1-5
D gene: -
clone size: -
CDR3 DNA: TGTGCCAGCAGATTTTATACAGGGCGGGGGCCCCAGCATTTT
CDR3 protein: CASRFYTGRGPQHF

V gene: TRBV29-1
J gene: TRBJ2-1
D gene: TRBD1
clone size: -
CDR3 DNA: TGCAGCGTGGAACAAGGGACAGTGTACAATGAGCAGTTCTTC
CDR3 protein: CSVEQGTVYNEQFF

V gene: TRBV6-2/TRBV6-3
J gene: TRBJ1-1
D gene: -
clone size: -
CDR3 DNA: TGTGCCAGCAGTTACTGGGGGGGACTAGGCACTGAAGCTTTCTTT
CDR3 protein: CASSYWGGLGTEAFF

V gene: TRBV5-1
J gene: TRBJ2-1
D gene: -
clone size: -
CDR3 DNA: TGCGCCAGCAGCTTGGTAATGAGGGGGGACTACGGCAATGAGCAGTTCTTC
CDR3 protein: CASSLVMRGDYGNEQFF

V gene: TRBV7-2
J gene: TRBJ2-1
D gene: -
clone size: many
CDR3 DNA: TGTGCCAGCAGCTTAGCTTCTAGCATGGTTAATGAGCAGTTCTTC
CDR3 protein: CASSLASSMVNEQFF

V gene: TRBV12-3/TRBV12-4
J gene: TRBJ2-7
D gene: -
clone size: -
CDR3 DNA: TGTGCCAGCAGTTTCGGGGGAGGGCAGTACTTC
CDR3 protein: CASSFGGGQYF

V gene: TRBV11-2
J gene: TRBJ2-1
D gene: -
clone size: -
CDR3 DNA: TGTGCCAGCAGCTTAGGGGGGGCGGGACCCCTCGGCACCTACAATGAGCAGTTCTTC
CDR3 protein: CASSLGGAGPLGTYNEQFF

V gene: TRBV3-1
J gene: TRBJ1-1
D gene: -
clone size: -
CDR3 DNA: TGTGCCAGCAGCTCTTGGGAGGGCAATGAAGCTTACTTT
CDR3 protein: CASSSWEGNEAYF

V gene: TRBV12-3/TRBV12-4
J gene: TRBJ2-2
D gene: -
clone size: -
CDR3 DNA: TGTGCCAGCAGTTTAGTCCCGGGAGAATCCCCCGGGGAGCTGTTTTTT
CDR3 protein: CASSLVPGESPGELFF

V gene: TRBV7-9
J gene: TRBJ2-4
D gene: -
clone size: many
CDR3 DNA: TGTGCCAGCAGCCGGGACATTCTGGACATTCAGTACTTC
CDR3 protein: CASSRDILDIQYF

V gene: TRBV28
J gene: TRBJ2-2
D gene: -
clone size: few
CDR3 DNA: TGTGCCAGCACCCCCAGAGGGGCCGGGGAGCTGTTTTTT
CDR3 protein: CASTPRGAGELFF

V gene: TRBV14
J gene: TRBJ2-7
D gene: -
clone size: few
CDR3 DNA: TGTGCCAGCAGCCACGAGGCCGAGCAGTACTTC
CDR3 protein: CASSHEAEQYF

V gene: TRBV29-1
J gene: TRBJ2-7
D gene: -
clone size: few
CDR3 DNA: TGCAGCGTACAACAGGAGAACGAGCAGTACTTC
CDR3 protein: CSVQQENEQYF

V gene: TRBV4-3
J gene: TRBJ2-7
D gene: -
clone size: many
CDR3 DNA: TGCGCCAGCAGCCAATACGCCCGCTACGAGCAGTACTTC
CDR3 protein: CASSQYARYEQYF

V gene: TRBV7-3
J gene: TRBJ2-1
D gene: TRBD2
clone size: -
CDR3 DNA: TGTGCCAGCAGCTTAACGTTATGGGGGGAGGGCTCCTACAATGAGCAGTTCTTC
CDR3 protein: CASSLTLWGEGSYNEQFF

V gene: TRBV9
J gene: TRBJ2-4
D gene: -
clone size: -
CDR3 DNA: TGTGCCAGCAGCCCATCTTGGGGGGCCAGACTAGCCAAAAACATTCAGTACTTC
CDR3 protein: CASSPSWGARLAKNIQYF

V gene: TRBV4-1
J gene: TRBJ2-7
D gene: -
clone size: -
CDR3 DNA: TGCGCCAGCAGCCAAGATCTAGCCGGACCCTACGAGCAGTACTTC
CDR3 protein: CASSQDLAGPYEQYF

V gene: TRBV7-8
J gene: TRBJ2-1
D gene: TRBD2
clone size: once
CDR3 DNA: TGTGCCAGCAGCTTTCGACTAGCGGAGGGGGGATCCTACAATGAGCAGTTCTTC
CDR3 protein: CASSFRLAEGGSYNEQFF

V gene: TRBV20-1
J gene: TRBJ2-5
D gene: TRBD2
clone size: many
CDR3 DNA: TGCAGTCGCCTACTAGCGAGCCAAGAGACCCAGTACTTC
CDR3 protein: CSRLLASQETQYF

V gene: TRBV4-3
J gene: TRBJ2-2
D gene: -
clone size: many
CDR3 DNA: TGCGCCAGCAGCTCGGGTAGCGGACATACCGGGGAGCTGTTTTTT
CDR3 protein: CASSSGSGHTGELFF

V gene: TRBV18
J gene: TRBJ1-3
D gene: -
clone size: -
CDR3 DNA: TGTGCCAGCTCACCACGGGTTCTGGGATTCTCTGGAAACACCATATATTTT
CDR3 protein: CASSPRVLGFSGNTIYF

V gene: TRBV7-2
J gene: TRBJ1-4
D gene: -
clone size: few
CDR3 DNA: TGTGCCAGCAGTCGAACCCGGGCAGGGCGGGAAAAACTGTTTTTT
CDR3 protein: CASSRTRAGREKLFF

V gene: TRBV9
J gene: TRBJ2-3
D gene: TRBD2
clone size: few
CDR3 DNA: TGTGCCAGCAGCGCCGCCGGGACTAGAAAGACAGATACGCAGTATTTT
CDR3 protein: CASSAAGTRKTDTQYF

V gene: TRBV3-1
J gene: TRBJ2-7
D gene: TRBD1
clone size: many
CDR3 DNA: TGCGCCAGCAGCCAAGGACAGGGCACCTACGAGCAGTACTTC
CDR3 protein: CASSQGQGTYEQYF

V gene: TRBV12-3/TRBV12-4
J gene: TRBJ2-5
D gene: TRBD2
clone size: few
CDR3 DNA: TGTGCCAGCAACCCAGATGGGGGAGGGAAGACCCAGTACTTC
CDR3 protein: CASNPDGGGKTQYF

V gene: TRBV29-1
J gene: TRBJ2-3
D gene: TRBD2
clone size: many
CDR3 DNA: TGCAGCGTCTCTTGGACTAGCGGGGGTGGAGATACGCAGTATTTT
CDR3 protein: CSVSWTSGGGDTQYF

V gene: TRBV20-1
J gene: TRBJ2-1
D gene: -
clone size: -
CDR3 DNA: TGCAGTGCTAGCAGGGGAGGTGAGCAGTTCTTC
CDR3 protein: CSASRGGEQFF

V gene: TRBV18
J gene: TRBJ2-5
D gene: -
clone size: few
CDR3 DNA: TGTGCCAGCTCACTGGGCCTATCCGAGCAAGAGACCCAGTACTTC
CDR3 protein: CASSLGLSEQETQYF

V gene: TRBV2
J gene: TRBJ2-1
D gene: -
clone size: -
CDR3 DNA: TGTGCCAGCAGGTGGAAACCAGCCTCCTACAATGAGCAGTTCTTC
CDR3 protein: CASRWKPASYNEQFF

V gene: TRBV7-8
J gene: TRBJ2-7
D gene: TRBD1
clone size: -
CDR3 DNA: TGTGCCAGCAGCGCCAGGACAGGCAACTACGAGCAGTACTTC
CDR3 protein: CASSARTGNYEQYF

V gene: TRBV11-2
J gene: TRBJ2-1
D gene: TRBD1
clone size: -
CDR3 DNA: TGTGCCAGCAGCTTCTTGGACAGGGGGACAATGTGGAATGAGCAGTTCTTC
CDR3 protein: CASSFLDRGTMWNEQFF

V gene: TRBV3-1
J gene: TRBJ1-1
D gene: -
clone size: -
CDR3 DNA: TGTGCCAGCAGCCCGGGGGCGGGAATCGGAAACACTGAAGCTTTCTTT
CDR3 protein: CASSPGAGIGNTEAFF

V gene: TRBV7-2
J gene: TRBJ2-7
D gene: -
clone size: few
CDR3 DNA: TGTGCCAGCAGCTTAGTGGAGTCTAGCTTAGTTCGGAAGCAGTACTTC
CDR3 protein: CASSLVESSLVRKQYF

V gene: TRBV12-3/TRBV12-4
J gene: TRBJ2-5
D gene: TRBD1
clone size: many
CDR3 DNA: TGTGCCAGCAGTTTGGACAGGGGGCCAAGAGAGACCCAGTACTTC
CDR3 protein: CASSLDRGPRETQYF

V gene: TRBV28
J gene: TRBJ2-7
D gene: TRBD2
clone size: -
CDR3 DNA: TGTGCCAGCAGTTTTGGACTAGGGCGCTACGAGCAGTACTTC
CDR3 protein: CASSFGLGRYEQYF

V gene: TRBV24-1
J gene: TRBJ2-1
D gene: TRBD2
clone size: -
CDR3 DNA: TGTGCCACCAGTGATGCGCAGGGGGCGGCTAGCGGGAGGGCCTCACATGAGCAGTTCTTC
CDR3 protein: CATSDAQGAASGRASHEQFF

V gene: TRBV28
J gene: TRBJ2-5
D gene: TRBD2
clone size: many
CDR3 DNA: TGTGCCAGCAGTTTCCGACTAGCGGGAGGTGAGACCCAGTACTTC
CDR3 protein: CASSFRLAGGETQYF

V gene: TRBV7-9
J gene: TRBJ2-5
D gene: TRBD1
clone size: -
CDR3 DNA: TGTGCCAGCAGCTTCTTTCGCAGGGGGCAAGAGACCCAGTACTTC
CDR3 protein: CASSFFRRGQETQYF

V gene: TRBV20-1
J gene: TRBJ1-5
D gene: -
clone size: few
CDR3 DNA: TGCAGTGCTTTCAACCCTGTGACAAGGAAGCCGAATCAGCCCCAGCATTTT
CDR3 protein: CSAFNPVTRKPNQPQHF

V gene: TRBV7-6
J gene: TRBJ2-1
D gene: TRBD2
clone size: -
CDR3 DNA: TGTGCCAGCAGCGCCTTACTAGCGGGAGGGCCTAGGACCTACAATGAGCAGTTCTTC
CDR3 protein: CASSALLAGGPRTYNEQFF

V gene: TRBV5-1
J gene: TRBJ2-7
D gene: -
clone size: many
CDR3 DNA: TGCGCCAGCAGAGGGGGGCCCCAACCTTCCTACGAGCAGTACTTC
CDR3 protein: CASRGGPQPSYEQYF

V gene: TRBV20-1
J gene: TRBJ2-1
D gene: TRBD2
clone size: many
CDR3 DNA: TGCAGTGCAACGACTAGCGGGAGGCCCTCCTACAATGAGCAGTTCTTC
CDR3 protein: CSATTSGRPSYNEQFF

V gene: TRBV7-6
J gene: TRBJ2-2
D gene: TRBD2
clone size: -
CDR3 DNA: TGTGCCAGCAGCTTAATGCTAGCGGGAAACACCGGGGAGCTGTTTTTT
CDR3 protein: CASSLMLAGNTGELFF

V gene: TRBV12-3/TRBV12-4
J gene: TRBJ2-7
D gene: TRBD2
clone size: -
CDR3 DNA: TGTGCCAGCAGGTCTAGCGGGAGGCCCTACGAGCAGTACTTC
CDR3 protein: CASRSSGRPYEQYF

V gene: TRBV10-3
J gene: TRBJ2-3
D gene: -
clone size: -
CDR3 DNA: TGTGCCATCAGCGCCCTTAGGTCAGATACGCAGTATTTT
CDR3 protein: CAISALRSDTQYF

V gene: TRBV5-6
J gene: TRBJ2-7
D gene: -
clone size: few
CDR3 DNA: TGTGCCAGCAGCTTGGCCCTCGGGGGCGAGCAGTACTTC
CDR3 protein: CASSLALGGEQYF

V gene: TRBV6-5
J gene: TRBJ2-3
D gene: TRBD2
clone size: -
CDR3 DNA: TGTGCCAGCAGTTACTCCCCCCCCGGGACTAGGACTACGCAGTATTTT
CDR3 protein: CASSYSPPGTRTTQYF

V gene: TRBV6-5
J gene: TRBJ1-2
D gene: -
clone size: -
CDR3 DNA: TGTGCCAGCAGTTACGGGGCTCGCTACTATGGCTACACCTTC
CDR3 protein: CASSYGARYYGYTF

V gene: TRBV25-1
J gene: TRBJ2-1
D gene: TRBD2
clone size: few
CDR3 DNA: TGTGCCAGCAGTGACCGCAGGACTAGCGGGAGTTACAATGAGCAGTTCTTC
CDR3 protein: CASSDRRTSGSYNEQFF

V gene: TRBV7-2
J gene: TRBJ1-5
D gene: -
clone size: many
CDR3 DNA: TGTGCCAGCAGCTTAGCCGGGGCGAGCAATCAGCCCCAGCATTTT
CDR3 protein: CASSLAGASNQPQHF

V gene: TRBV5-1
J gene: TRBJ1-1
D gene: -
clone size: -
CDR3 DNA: TGCGCCAGCAGCTGGACAGCTAACATGAACACTGAAGCTTTCTTT
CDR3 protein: CASSWTANMNTEAFF

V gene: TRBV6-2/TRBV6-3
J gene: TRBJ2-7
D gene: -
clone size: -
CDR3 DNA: TGTGCCAGCACCAACCGCCCCCCAGGGGACTACGAGCAGTACTTC
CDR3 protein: CASTNRPPGDYEQYF

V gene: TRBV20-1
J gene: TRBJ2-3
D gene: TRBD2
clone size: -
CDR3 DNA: TGCAGTGCTAGAGGAGTAGCGGGAGGGTGGGCAGATACGCAGTATTTT
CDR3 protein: CSARGVAGGWADTQYF

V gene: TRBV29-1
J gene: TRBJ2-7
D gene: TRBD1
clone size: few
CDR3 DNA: TGCAGCGTTGGGCCGCGGACAGGGGGCTACGAGCAGTACTTC
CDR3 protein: CSVGPRTGGYEQYF

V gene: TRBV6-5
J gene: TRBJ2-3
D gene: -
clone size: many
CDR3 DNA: TGTGCCAGCAGTTACGGGACGGGCACAGATACGCAGTATTTT
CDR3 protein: CASSYGTGTDTQYF